Shown below are 18 T cell receptor beta chains from a single sample sequenced in a study of blood T cell repertoires in COVID-19. This table comes from immunoSEQ multiplex PCR, and its TCRdb copy is limited to in-frame clones, with some not included. The sample lists around 250,000 clones; around 87% were seen once. Material: peripheral blood. The receptor source for this set is an older woman with active or convalescent COVID-19.

J is TRBJ1-1 and V is TRBV18; D possibly corresponds to TRBD1 (5 bases). CDR1 is KGHSH, CDR2 LQKENI, per germline. This CDR3 region has 15 residues. The V and J ends lost 3 bases and 4 bases respectively, with 15 bases between them. DNA of the CDR3: TGTGCCAGCTCACCTACGACGACAGTCCCCACTGAAGCTTTCTTT. Protein sequence: CASSPTTTVPTEAFF.

The chain is built from TRBV6-5 and TRBJ1-2; D is uncertain. This CDR3 is 15 amino acids long. Per germline, CDR1 MNHEY and CDR2 SVGAGI. V was shortened by 10 bases and J by 6 bases, with 24 bases between the two germline ends. The CDR3 DNA is TGTGCCACCTCCCCCGGCGTATCCCTAACTAATGGCTACACCTTC. Translated: CATSPGVSLTNGYTF.

As concerns this clone: Relative to the germline gene, one junction end is altered; a read error may explain this. This chain links TRBV5-1 with TRBJ1-1; D gene ambiguous. CDR1 is SGHRS and CDR2 is YFSETQ in the germline V gene. This CDR3 has 12 amino acids. This chain's CDR3 is CASSTSNSEAFF. CDR3 nucleotides: TGCGCCAGCAGTACGTCCAACAGTGAAGCTTTCTTT.

V and J are TRBV18 and TRBJ1-6; D remains ambiguous. The V gene's germline CDR1 is KGHSH and CDR2 LQKENI. The CDR3 contains 12 residues. Trimming removed 6 bases from V and 4 bases from J, with 4 bases in between. The CDR3 nucleotides read TGTGCCAGCTCCGTTTATAATTCACCCCTCCACTTT. Translation: CASSVYNSPLHF.

The V and J genes are TRBV27 and TRBJ2-1, with D tentatively TRBD1 (6 bases). In germline, CDR1 is MNHEY, CDR2 SMNVEV (reference sequence). Trimming pared 4 bases from V and 4 bases from J, leaving 17 bases between. This CDR3 contains 16 residues. This CDR3 reads CASSSWAGAGYNEQFF. The CDR3 DNA sequence: TGTGCCAGCAGTTCCTGGGCAGGGGCCGGGTACAATGAGCAGTTCTTC.

This clone is a singleton in its sample. The J gene is TRBJ2-3, the V gene TRBV4-1; perhaps TRBD2 as D (5 bases). V lost 0 bases and J lost 0, with 10 bases in between. From germline, CDR1 is MGHRA and CDR2 YSYEKL. The CDR3 sequence is 16 residues long. This CDR3 is CASSQERPGSTDTQYF. The CDR3 DNA follows: TGCGCCAGCAGCCAAGAGCGACCGGGGAGCACAGATACGCAGTATTTT.

The chain carries TRBV24-1 and TRBJ2-3, with 8 bases fitting TRBD1. This CDR3 spans 15 amino acids. Germline V gene lookup returns CDR1 KGHDR and CDR2 SFDVKD. V lost 1 base, J lost 5 bases, and 4 bases stayed unmatched. The CDR3: CATSDFGQGRDTQYF. CDR3 nucleotides: TGTGCCACCAGTGATTTCGGACAGGGAAGAGATACGCAGTATTTT.

The CDR3 DNA reads TGTGCCAGCGGAGACGGAGGCTTTAATTCACCCCTCCACTTT. Translated: CASGDGGFNSPLHF. V usage is TRBV7-3 and J usage is TRBJ1-6, with D unresolved. Germline V gene lookup returns CDR1 SGHTA and CDR2 FQGTGA. Trimming stripped 8 bases from V and 6 bases from J, with 14 bases between. The CDR3 runs to 14 residues.

Here the CDR3 reads CASSYGGGETQYF. The CDR3 nucleotides are TGTGCCAGCAGTTACGGGGGGGGAGAGACCCAGTACTTC. The chain joins TRBV6-5 to TRBJ2-5, with TRBD2 matching 7 bases. The CDR3 loop spans 13 amino acids. Germline loops: CDR1 MNHEY, CDR2 SVGAGI. J gave up 4 bases and V 2 bases, and 1 base lay outside the gene matches.

The genes are TRBV18 and TRBJ1-2; 9 bases line up with TRBD1. V trimming: 2 bases; J trimming: 0 bases; junction bases outside the gene matches: 7. The germline V gene has CDR1 KGHSH and CDR2 LQKENI. This CDR3 has 17 amino acids. This CDR3 is CASSPSTGGLANYGYTF. For the CDR3, the DNA is TGTGCCAGCTCACCATCGACAGGGGGGTTAGCTAACTATGGCTACACCTTC. The full variable domain, its missing parts supplied by reference TRBV18 and TRBJ1-2, is NAGVMQNPRHLVRRRGQEARLRCSPMKGHSHVYWYRQLPEEGLKFMVYLQKENIIDESGMPKERFSAEFPKEGPSILRIQQVVRGDSAAYFCASSPSTGGLANYGYTFGSGTRLTVV.

The chain joins TRBV7-9 to TRBJ1-6, with 8 bases aligning to TRBD1. This CDR3 has 12 amino acids. V dropped 11 bases and J dropped 7; count of bases not matched to a gene: 4. In germline, CDR1 is SEHNR, CDR2 FQNEAQ (reference sequence). The CDR3 coding sequence is TGTGCCTGGCGGACAGGGAATTCACCCCTCCACTTT. Protein product: CAWRTGNSPLHF.

The V call is TRBV25-1, the J call TRBJ2-3, with TRBD2 as a possible D gene (6 bases). Per the germline V gene, CDR1 is MGHDK and CDR2 is SYGVNS. V lost 3 bases to trimming and J lost 0 bases, with 7 bases between them. The CDR3 is 14 amino acids. The CDR3 is CASSEGRSTDTQYF. CDR3 nucleotides: TGTGCCAGCAGTGAGGGGAGGAGCACAGATACGCAGTATTTT.

This clone was seen only once. The V and J genes are TRBV11-3 and TRBJ2-3; perhaps TRBD2 as D (5 bases). CDR3 length equals 14 residues. V was shortened by 1 base and J by 1 base, with 6 bases between the two germline ends. Germline loops: CDR1 SGHNT, CDR2 YENEEA. This CDR3 reads CASSLGGRTDTQYF. The DNA for the CDR3 is TGTGCCAGCAGCTTAGGCGGGCGCACAGATACGCAGTATTTT.

The chain links TRBV9 to TRBJ2-2, with a weak D call TRBD1 (6 bases). This CDR3 is built from 14 residues. Germline CDR1 SGDLS, CDR2 YYNGEE. The germline V and J ends were trimmed by 1 base and 4 bases, with 8 bases remaining between them. Written as DNA, the CDR3 is TGTGCCAGCAGCGTAAGGGGGTCCACCGGGGAGCTGTTTTTT. Its protein is CASSVRGSTGELFF.

This rearrangement joins TRBV27 to TRBJ2-1; D possibly corresponds to TRBD2 (5 bases). This CDR3 comprises 16 residues. The V end was cut by 5 bases, the J end by 5 bases, with 19 bases between. The germline CDR1 and CDR2 sequences are MNHEY and SMNVEV (reference sequence). The CDR3 sequence: CASSSGRTKLDNEQFF. The CDR3 region has the DNA TGTGCCAGCAGTAGCGGACGGACCAAGCTCGACAATGAGCAGTTCTTC.

V is TRBV24-1 and J is TRBJ2-6; D is uncertain. V was shortened by 1 base and J by 0 bases, with 3 bases between the two germline ends. CDR1 is KGHDR, CDR2 SFDVKD, per germline. The CDR3 is 15 amino acids. As DNA, the CDR3 is TGTGCCACCAGTGATTTCAGCTCTGGGGCCAACGTCCTGACTTTC. The encoded protein is CATSDFSSGANVLTF.

This clone was picked up one time. The chain has TRBV4-2 and TRBJ2-1; 7 positions agree with TRBD1. This CDR3 has 15 amino acids. V dropped 5 bases and J dropped 2; count of bases not matched to a gene: 6. CDR1 is LGHNA and CDR2 is YNFKEQ in the germline V gene. The CDR3 here is CASSSGGQAYNEQFF. CDR3 bases: TGTGCCAGCAGCTCCGGAGGACAGGCCTACAATGAGCAGTTCTTC.

The V call is TRBV6-2 or TRBV6-3, the J call TRBJ1-5; 10 bases are shared with TRBD1. Trimming removed 4 bases from V and 2 bases from J; junction bases left unmatched: 14. CDR1 is MNHEY and CDR2 is SVGEGT in the germline V gene. The CDR3 contains 19 residues. CDR3 nucleotide sequence: TGTGCCAGCAGTTTCACTGTGGTTATCGGGACAGGGGGCAATCAGCCCCAGCATTTT. As protein: CASSFTVVIGTGGNQPQHF.